Listed below are T cell receptor beta chains from one sample, sequenced in a study of cytomegalovirus exposure and HLA in healthy donors. The assay was immunoSEQ multiplex PCR, and TCRdb's table has in-frame clones only and misses some. The sample holds around 100,000 clones, approximately 87% seen once. The sample consisted of PBMCs. These receptors all stem from a middle-aged man in good health and CMV-seronegative. The CDR3 runs from the conserved cysteine through the conserved F or W. D genes are given only for firm matches. Some rows mark clone size as missing; the rest say once, few, many or name a class of expanded clone.

d_gene | j_gene | v_gene | abundance | CDR3nt | CDR3aa
TRBD1 | TRBJ2-2 | TRBV7-6 | - | TGTGCCAGCAGCTCCAGGGGGCGAGGCACCGGGGAGCTGTTTTTT | CASSSRGRGTGELFF
TRBD1 | TRBJ2-3 | TRBV5-1 | - | TGCGCCAGCGGCCGGGACAGGGGCGACCGTAGCACAGATACGCAGTATTTT | CASGRDRGDRSTDTQYF
TRBD1 | TRBJ1-1 | TRBV14 | - | TGTGCCAGCAGCCAATACAGGGGAGCGAACACTGAAGCTTTCTTT | CASSQYRGANTEAFF
- | TRBJ2-7 | TRBV19 | - | TGTGCCAGTAGTAAAACGAGGGCAGGGGCCTACGAGCAGTACTTC | CASSKTRAGAYEQYF
TRBD1 | TRBJ1-5 | TRBV19 | - | TGTGCCAGTAGTACTTTGGACAGGGGAAATCAGCCCCAGCATTTT | CASSTLDRGNQPQHF
TRBD2 | TRBJ2-1 | TRBV4-3 | - | TGCGCCAGCAGCCAAGATTGGTCTAGCGGGGGGGCCGTCTCCTACAATGAGCAGTTCTTC | CASSQDWSSGGAVSYNEQFF
TRBD2 | TRBJ2-4 | TRBV7-8 | - | TGTGCCAGCAGCTTAGTAGCGGGGGGGCCGAACATTCAGTACTTC | CASSLVAGGPNIQYF
- | TRBJ1-5 | TRBV7-2 | few | TGTGCCAGCAGCTTAGATGGGCGTAGCAATCAGCCCCAGCATTTT | CASSLDGRSNQPQHF
- | TRBJ1-2 | TRBV5-6 | - | TGTGCCAGCAGCTTGATGGGCAGGGCCACTGGCTACACCTTC | CASSLMGRATGYTF
TRBD1 | TRBJ1-5 | TRBV19 | few | TGTGCCAGCCGAGCTGGGGGTCGTAGCAGGGGGCCTAATCAGCCCCAGCATTTT | CASRAGGRSRGPNQPQHF
- | TRBJ1-5 | TRBV4-1 | - | TGCGCCAGCAGCCAACTCGGACAGTCCAATCAGCCCCAGCATTTT | CASSQLGQSNQPQHF
- | TRBJ2-7 | TRBV7-9 | - | TGTGCCAGCAGCCCCCTAGCCGGGACACGCGAGCAGTACTTC | CASSPLAGTREQYF
- | TRBJ2-7 | TRBV5-1 | - | TGCGCCAGCAGCCAAGACTGGGGGGCCTACGAGCAGTACTTC | CASSQDWGAYEQYF
- | TRBJ1-5 | TRBV11-2 | - | TGTGCCAGCAGCTCATTCAGCAATCAGCCCCAGCATTTT | CASSSFSNQPQHF
TRBD1 | TRBJ2-7 | TRBV6-5 | - | TGTGCCAGCAGTTACTCAAGGGACAGTTACGAGCAGTACTTC | CASSYSRDSYEQYF
- | TRBJ1-4 | TRBV4-1 | - | TGCGCCAGCAGCCAAATGGGGCAGGGACTGTTTTTT | CASSQMGQGLFF
- | TRBJ2-1 | TRBV10-2 | - | TGCGCCAGCAGTGAGTCGTGGGGGGGCGATGAGCAGTTCTTC | CASSESWGGDEQFF
TRBD2 | TRBJ2-3 | TRBV5-1 | - | TGCGCCAGCAGCCCGACTAGCGGGGGGGCAGATACGCAGTATTTT | CASSPTSGGADTQYF
TRBD1 | TRBJ1-2 | TRBV9 | - | TGTGCCAGCAGCCTCCAATCGACAGGGGTGAGCTATGGCTACACCTTC | CASSLQSTGVSYGYTF
- | TRBJ2-1 | TRBV19 | - | TGTGCCAGTAGTACTCTCCCCCTTAGCGCAACCTACAATGAGCAGTTCTTC | CASSTLPLSATYNEQFF
TRBD2 | TRBJ2-5 | TRBV5-8 | few | TGTGCCAGCAGCTTGGCCCGTCTAGCGGGGGGGACGATCCAAGAGACCCAGTACTTC | CASSLARLAGGTIQETQYF
- | TRBJ1-1 | TRBV7-3 | - | TGTGCCAGCAGCCCTGAGTCAGGGTTAGCAGGGGAAGCTTTCTTT | CASSPESGLAGEAFF
TRBD1 | TRBJ1-6 | TRBV5-4 | - | TGTGCCAGCAGCTTGGAGGACAGGGACGTAAAAAATTCACCCCTCCACTTT | CASSLEDRDVKNSPLHF
- | TRBJ1-1 | TRBV27 | few | TGTGCCAGCAGATACCGGGATTTGAACACTGAAGCTTTCTTT | CASRYRDLNTEAFF
- | TRBJ1-6 | TRBV5-1 | - | TGCGCCAGCAGCTTGGCCGGGGAGCCTAATTCACCCCTCCACTTT | CASSLAGEPNSPLHF
TRBD1 | TRBJ2-2 | TRBV19 | few | TGTGCCAGTAGTATCACCGGGACAGGGGACACCGGGGAGCTGTTTTTT | CASSITGTGDTGELFF
- | TRBJ1-1 | TRBV11-2 | - | TGTGCCAGCAGCTTATACGGGAACACTGAAGCTTTCTTT | CASSLYGNTEAFF
TRBD1 | TRBJ2-5 | TRBV9 | - | TGTGCCAGCAGCCGGACAGGGATGGAGACCCAGTACTTC | CASSRTGMETQYF
- | TRBJ1-2 | TRBV6-5 | - | TGTGCCAGCCGTCTGGACAGTATATATGGCTACACCTTC | CASRLDSIYGYTF
- | TRBJ2-7 | TRBV19 | - | TGTGCCAGTAGTATTCAGCAGGGTTCCTACGAGCAGTACTTC | CASSIQQGSYEQYF
- | TRBJ1-1 | TRBV5-5 | - | TGTGCCAGCAGCTTCTTTTTGAGGGCCGAGAACACTGAAGCTTTCTTT | CASSFFLRAENTEAFF
TRBD1 | TRBJ1-1 | TRBV6-1 | - | TGTGCCAGCAGATGGGACAGACAGAACACTGAAGCTTTCTTT | CASRWDRQNTEAFF
- | TRBJ1-6 | TRBV4-2 | - | TGTGCCAGCAGCCACCCCGCAAATGCCAGGGCTGATAATTCACCCCTCCACTTT | CASSHPANARADNSPLHF
TRBD2 | TRBJ2-7 | TRBV4-1 | - | TGCGCCAGCAGCCAAGAAAGGTCGAGCGGGGGAATCTACGAGCAGTACTTC | CASSQERSSGGIYEQYF
- | TRBJ1-6 | TRBV4-1 | - | TGCGCCAGCAGCCAAGATCAACAGGGACTATTGGACGGTTCACCCCTCCACTTT | CASSQDQQGLLDGSPLHF
- | TRBJ2-7 | TRBV13 | - | TGTGCCAGCAGCTCCAGGGTCGTCCTCTCCTACGAGCAGTACTTC | CASSSRVVLSYEQYF
TRBD1 | TRBJ2-1 | TRBV7-2 | once | TGTGCCAGCAGCTATGACAGGGACTCCTACAATGAGCAGTTCTTC | CASSYDRDSYNEQFF
- | TRBJ2-2 | TRBV21-1 | - | TGTGCCAGCAGCAAACCCCCGCGCGGATCGAACACCGGGGAGCTGTTTTTT | CASSKPPRGSNTGELFF
- | TRBJ1-2 | TRBV2 | - | TGTGCCAGCAGTGACGCGCACGCTAACTATGGCTACACCTTC | CASSDAHANYGYTF
- | TRBJ2-7 | TRBV18 | few | TGTGCCAGCTCACCCGGGGCAGGGGCGGGAGTCGAGCAGTACTTC | CASSPGAGAGVEQYF
- | TRBJ1-5 | TRBV7-2 | - | TGTGCCAGCAGCTTTACTTTCGGCAATCAGCCCCAGCATTTT | CASSFTFGNQPQHF
TRBD1 | TRBJ2-7 | TRBV5-4 | - | TGTGCCAGCAGCGAGAGGGACAGCCGAGCCTACGAGCAGTACTTC | CASSERDSRAYEQYF
TRBD2 | TRBJ2-1 | TRBV15 | few | TGTGCCACCAGCAGTCGTAGCGGGGGGCTCTACAATGAGCAGTTCTTC | CATSSRSGGLYNEQFF
TRBD1 | TRBJ1-1 | TRBV2 | - | TGTGCCAGCAGCTCCGGCTATGACAGGGTGCGAGCTTTCTTT | CASSSGYDRVRAFF
- | TRBJ2-7 | TRBV4-1 | - | TGCGCCAGCAGCCAAGATTTTGGCTCGTACGAGCAGTACTTC | CASSQDFGSYEQYF
- | TRBJ2-2 | TRBV11-3 | - | TGTGCCAGCAGCCCCCCAAACACCGGGGAGCTGTTTTTT | CASSPPNTGELFF
- | TRBJ2-7 | TRBV5-6 | - | TGTGCCAGCAGCCTACCGACAGGTATATCCTACGAGCAGTACTTC | CASSLPTGISYEQYF
- | TRBJ2-4 | TRBV27 | - | TGTGCCAGCAGTTCAGGGTGGAAAAACATTCAGTACTTC | CASSSGWKNIQYF
TRBD1 | TRBJ1-5 | TRBV27 | - | TGTGCCAGCAGTCCATCAACAGGGGGCTCTTGGCAGCCCCAGCATTTT | CASSPSTGGSWQPQHF
TRBD2 | TRBJ2-1 | TRBV11-1 | - | TGTGCCAGCAGCTTGGAACGGGAGGATGAGCAGTTCTTC | CASSLEREDEQFF
TRBD2 | TRBJ2-7 | TRBV4-1 | - | TGCGCCAGCAGCCAAGGGTCGGGACTAGCTGCCTACGAGCAGTACTTC | CASSQGSGLAAYEQYF
- | TRBJ1-1 | TRBV4-1 | - | TGCGCCAGCAGCCAAGGCTTCCAGCGTGAAGCTTTCTTT | CASSQGFQREAFF
- | TRBJ1-1 | TRBV18 | - | TGTGCCAGCTCACCACTCGGGAGCCCCGAGAACACTGAAGCTTTCTTT | CASSPLGSPENTEAFF
- | TRBJ2-7 | TRBV7-2 | - | TGTGCCAGCAGCTCTAGCCGGGGATTCGAGCAGTACTTC | CASSSSRGFEQYF
- | TRBJ2-2 | TRBV30 | - | TGTGCCTGGAGTGAGCCAGGGTCCACCGGGGAGCTGTTTTTT | CAWSEPGSTGELFF
TRBD2 | TRBJ2-7 | TRBV5-1 | once | TGCGCCAGCAGCTTAAGCGGGGGGTCCTACGAGCAGTACTTC | CASSLSGGSYEQYF
- | TRBJ1-1 | TRBV19 | - | TGTGCCAGTAGTGAAACCCTCGGACAGCTGAACACTGAAGCTTTCTTT | CASSETLGQLNTEAFF
TRBD1 | TRBJ1-4 | TRBV5-1 | - | TGCGCCAGCAGCCTGGGACAGAATAATGAAAAACTGTTTTTT | CASSLGQNNEKLFF
TRBD1 | TRBJ2-7 | TRBV6-5 | once | TGTGCCAGCAGTTACGGCACAGGGGTAGAGTACGAGCAGTACTTC | CASSYGTGVEYEQYF
- | TRBJ1-6 | TRBV5-4 | - | TGTGCCAGCAGCTTGGAGAGCTCCTATAATTCACCCCTCCACTTT | CASSLESSYNSPLHF